The 14 T cell receptor beta chains given below trace back to one sample, sequenced in a study of shared clonotypes between healthy human individuals. Produced via immunoSEQ multiplex PCR; TCRdb's table is partial and in-frame only. The sample consists of approximately 1.5 million clones, around 98.5% of them appearing once. Material: naive CD4+ T cells sorted from blood. The subset was: CD45RA+ positively selected. The receptors were gathered from a man between 25 and 39 years old in good health.

The V call is TRBV7-2, the J call TRBJ2-1; TRBD1 agrees at 10 bases. The CDR3 runs to 17 residues. CDR1 and CDR2 (germline): SGHTA, FQGNSA. Unmatched junction bases numbered 16, after V lost 5 bases and J lost 9 bases. This chain's CDR3 is CASSLNQRDRGGSEQFF. As DNA, the CDR3 is TGTGCCAGCAGCCTCAACCAGAGGGACAGGGGAGGGAGTGAGCAGTTCTTC.

V is TRBV6-6 and J is TRBJ1-4; 8 bases align to TRBD1. Trimming took 7 bases from V and 3 from J; bases not matched to a gene: 4. The CDR3 covers 14 residues. The germline gives CDR1 MNHNY, CDR2 SVGAGI (reference sequence). The CDR3 loop is CASKMTGANEKLFF. As DNA, the CDR3 is TGTGCCAGCAAAATGACAGGGGCTAATGAAAAACTGTTTTTT.

The chain joins TRBV13 to TRBJ2-3; D is ambiguous. Trimming cost V 6 bases and J 5 bases, with 6 bases left between them. This CDR3 region has 11 residues. The V gene's germline CDR1 is PRHDT and CDR2 FYEKMQ (reference sequence). The CDR3 loop is CASRAKDTQYF. The CDR3 DNA is TGTGCCAGCAGGGCTAAAGATACGCAGTATTTT.

V and J are TRBV18 and TRBJ1-1; no clear D gene. The CDR3 length is 13 residues. Germline V gene data show CDR1 as KGHSH and CDR2 as LQKENI. Between the trimmed V and J ends, which lost 6 bases and 11 bases, there was a span of 19 bases. CDR3 sequence (DNA): TGTGCCAGCTCCCTTTCCCAGCCCTTGAATGCTTTCTTT. This translates into CASSLSQPLNAFF. Combining the CDR3 with reference TRBV18 and TRBJ1-1 gives the whole variable domain NAGVMQNPRHLVRRRGQEARLRCSPMKGHSHVYWYRQLPEEGLKFMVYLQKENIIDESGMPKERFSAEFPKEGPSILRIQQVVRGDSAAYFCASSLSQPLNAFFGQGTRLTVV.

This chain connects TRBV7-8 to TRBJ1-1; no firm D call. The V gene lost 5 bases and the J gene lost 0 bases, with 10 bases spanning the gap. The CDR3 contains 14 residues. CDR1 is SGHVS and CDR2 is FQNEAQ in the germline V gene. The CDR3: CASSPPPLNTEAFF. CDR3 bases: TGTGCCAGCAGCCCCCCCCCATTGAACACTGAAGCTTTCTTT.

The V call is TRBV28, the J call TRBJ1-5; D might be TRBD1 (5 bases). Germline V lookup: CDR1 MDHEN, CDR2 SYDVKM. The CDR3 totals 14 residues. V was trimmed by 4 bases and J by 6 bases, leaving 13 bases between them. CDR3 loop: CASSSRQSPQPQHF. CDR3 DNA: TGTGCCAGCAGTTCAAGACAGTCCCCTCAGCCCCAGCATTTT.

The gene calls are TRBV15 and TRBJ2-3, with 8 bases matching TRBD2. Losses at the gene ends were 2 bases for V and 6 bases for J; bases not matched to a gene: 13. Germline values: CDR1 LNHNV, CDR2 YYDKDF (reference sequence). CDR3 length: 17 residues. CDR3 region: CATSRNSGTRGRDTQYF. In DNA, the CDR3 is TGTGCCACCAGCAGAAACAGCGGGACTAGGGGTAGGGATACGCAGTATTTT.

This rearrangement joins TRBV5-1 to TRBJ2-1; 12 bases map to TRBD2. Germline trimming cut 0 bases from V and 9 bases from J; bases unmatched to any gene: 4. The CDR3 covers 15 residues. In germline, CDR1 is SGHRS, CDR2 YFSETQ. The CDR3 nucleotides are TGCGCCAGCAGCTTGGTTCTAGCGGGAGGGTCTGAGCAGTTCTTC. Translated: CASSLVLAGGSEQFF. Variable domain in full (rest from reference TRBV5-1 and TRBJ2-1): KAGVTQTPRYLIKTRGQQVTLSCSPISGHRSVSWYQQTPGQGLQFLFEYFSETQRNKGNFPGRFSGRQFSNSRSEMNVSTLELGDSALYLCASSLVLAGGSEQFFGPGTRLTVL.

V and J are TRBV7-9 and TRBJ2-2; TRBD1 is a possible D gene (6 bases). CDR3 length: 15 amino acids. The V gene lost 3 bases and the J gene lost 1 base, with 9 bases spanning the gap. In germline, CDR1 is SEHNR, CDR2 FQNEAQ (reference sequence). CDR3 in amino acids: CASSFPGQNTGELFF. CDR3 nucleotide sequence: TGTGCCAGCAGCTTCCCGGGACAGAACACCGGGGAGCTGTTTTTT.

This sequence joins TRBV5-1 and TRBJ2-1; D uncertain. V lost 0 bases to trimming and J lost 8 bases, with 18 bases between them. CDR3 length: 16 residues. Per germline, CDR1 SGHRS and CDR2 YFSETQ. Written as DNA, the CDR3 is TGCGCCAGCAGCTTGGCCACAAACCCCCGGAGCGATGAGCAGTTCTTC. This encodes CASSLATNPRSDEQFF.

In the case of this clone: The sample carries other DNA sequences with the same CDR3. The gene calls are TRBV5-1 and TRBJ2-3; 8 nucleotides match TRBD2. The ends lost 4 bases at V and 3 bases at J; junction bases unmatched: 4. Germline-derived CDR1 and CDR2 are SGHRS and YFSETQ. The CDR3 sequence is 14 residues long. As DNA, the CDR3 is TGCGCCAGCAGCCCCCCGGGGGGGACAGATACGCAGTATTTT. Residues: CASSPPGGTDTQYF.

The CDR3 sequence: CASSTYIAATEAFF. CDR3 nucleotides: TGTGCCAGCAGCACTTATATCGCAGCGACTGAAGCTTTCTTT. The V call is TRBV7-2, the J call TRBJ1-1; D gene unclear. V lost 5 bases and J 5 bases, leaving 15 bases between the germline ends. The V gene's germline CDR1 is SGHTA and CDR2 FQGNSA. This CDR3 comprises 14 residues.

V gene TRBV10-1 combines with J gene TRBJ1-1; D gene ambiguous. Trimming left V 6 bases short and J 1 base short, with 9 bases between. Germline V gene lookup returns CDR1 WNHNN and CDR2 SYGVQD (reference sequence). This CDR3 contains 13 residues. The CDR3 region has the DNA TGCGCCAGCAGCGCTCTTAGGAACACTGAAGCTTTCTTT. This sequence encodes CASSALRNTEAFF.

The V and J genes are TRBV9 and TRBJ2-5; weak D call: TRBD2 (6 bases). This CDR3 is 14 amino acids long. V lost 0 bases and J lost 3, with 9 bases in between. Per the germline V gene, CDR1 is SGDLS and CDR2 is YYNGEE. The CDR3 DNA reads as TGTGCCAGCAGCGTAGAACCGGGAGAAGAGACCCAGTACTTC. Its translation: CASSVEPGEETQYF.